Shown below are 16 T cell receptor beta chains from a single sample sequenced in a study of blood T cell repertoires in COVID-19. The protocol was immunoSEQ multiplex PCR, while the TCRdb copy is restricted to in-frame clones and leaves out a portion. There are a few hundred thousand clones in the sample; about 87% occur only once, and 3% to 3.5% lies in the top ten. Sequencing was carried out using peripheral blood. These receptors were obtained from a man in his 60s with acute or convalescent COVID-19.

This clone occurred many times. V usage is TRBV7-2 and J usage is TRBJ1-4; D is possibly TRBD1 (5 bases). Looked up from germline, CDR1 is SGHTA and CDR2 is FQGNSA. Trimming took off 1 base at V and 5 bases at J, with 11 bases between the two ends. CDR3 size: 15 residues. The CDR3 spells CASSLVAGQNEKLFF. The CDR3 DNA reads as TGTGCCAGCAGCTTAGTTGCAGGGCAAAATGAAAAACTGTTTTTT.

The chain recombines TRBV19 with TRBJ1-3, with TRBD1 matching over 7 bases. Germline V gene data show CDR1 as LNHDA and CDR2 as SQIVND (reference sequence). Trimming cost V 3 bases and J 2 bases; bases outside gene matches: 1. This CDR3 spans 14 amino acids. The CDR3 DNA follows: TGTGCCAGTAGTATCGGGACAGCTGGAAACACCATATATTTT. Translating gives CASSIGTAGNTIYF.

CDR3 nucleotides: TGCGCCAGCAGCCAAGATGGACTTCCCTCCTACAATGAGCAGTTCTTC. It is translated as CASSQDGLPSYNEQFF. V and J are TRBV4-1 and TRBJ2-1, with a possible D match to TRBD2 (5 bases). Germline CDR1 and CDR2: MGHRA and YSYEKL. The germline V and J ends were trimmed by 0 bases and 0 bases, with 9 bases remaining between them. The length of the CDR3 is 16 residues.

The V call is TRBV2, the J call TRBJ2-1, with 12 positions matching TRBD1. CDR3 length: 14 amino acids. CDR1 and CDR2 from the germline V gene are SNHLY and FYNNEI. V lost 6 bases, J lost 9 bases, and 6 bases stayed unmatched. The CDR3 region has the DNA TGTGCCAGCAGCCCCGGGACAGGGGGCTTTGAGCAGTTCTTC. It is translated as CASSPGTGGFEQFF.

This rearrangement joins TRBV7-8 to TRBJ2-1, with TRBD1 identical over 10 bases. This CDR3 comprises 16 residues. J gave up 5 bases and V 5 bases, and 9 bases lay outside the gene matches. Per germline, CDR1 SGHVS and CDR2 FQNEAQ. The CDR3 coding sequence is TGTGCCAGCAGCCCTCACTCCGGGACAGGGGACAATGAGCAGTTCTTC. Protein: CASSPHSGTGDNEQFF. The whole variable domain, filled in from reference TRBV7-8 and TRBJ2-1, reads GAGVSQSPRYKVAKRGQDVALRCDPISGHVSLFWYQQALGQGPEFLTYFQNEAQLDKSGLPSDRFFAERPEGSVSTLKIQRTQQEDSAVYLCASSPHSGTGDNEQFFGPGTRLTVL.

V and J are TRBV5-1 and TRBJ2-2; 9 bases are a match to TRBD1. The V gene end was trimmed by 3 bases and the J gene end by 4 bases; junction bases not matched to a gene: 7. This CDR3 comprises 16 residues. Germline V gene lookup returns CDR1 SGHRS and CDR2 YFSETQ. As DNA, the CDR3 is TGCGCCAGCAGCTCCCCGGCACAGGGGGCCACCGGGGAGCTGTTTTTT. Its protein is CASSSPAQGATGELFF.

Here the CDR3 DNA reads TGCGCCAGCAGCATGTACGGGGGCTCCTACGAGCAGTACTTC. This gives the protein CASSMYGGSYEQYF. The gene calls are TRBV5-1 and TRBJ2-7; possible D gene TRBD2, 6 bases. There are 14 residues in the CDR3. Germline CDR1 reads SGHRS; CDR2 reads YFSETQ. V gave up 4 bases and J gave up 0 bases, with 11 bases separating them.

Points on this clone: This same CDR3 is encoded by further DNA sequences in the sample. J is TRBJ1-1 and V is TRBV28; no firm D call. CDR3 size: 14 residues. V was cut by 6 bases and J by 1 base, with 12 bases left in between. Germline CDR1 MDHEN, CDR2 SYDVKM. DNA for the CDR3: TGTGCCAGCAGGCCTCAAGGAGGGAACACTGAAGCTTTCTTT. Residues: CASRPQGGNTEAFF.

The genes are TRBV4-3 and TRBJ1-4, with a weak D call TRBD1 (5 bases). Germline V gene lookup returns CDR1 LGHNA and CDR2 YSLEER. The CDR3 is 14 amino acids. The V end was cut by 4 bases, the J end by 4 bases, with 10 bases between. CDR3 protein: CASSPRGDNEKLFF. In nucleotides, the CDR3 is TGCGCCAGCAGCCCGCGGGGCGATAATGAAAAACTGTTTTTT.

The genes are TRBV18 and TRBJ2-2, with a possible D match to TRBD1 (6 bases). This CDR3 region has 16 residues. The V and J ends lost 1 base and 2 bases respectively, with 11 bases between them. In germline, CDR1 is KGHSH, CDR2 LQKENI. CDR3 in amino acids: CASSPLGAFNTGELFF. CDR3 DNA sequence: TGTGCCAGCTCACCACTGGGGGCTTTTAACACCGGGGAGCTGTTTTTT.

The chain carries TRBV19 and TRBJ1-1, with D unresolved. The CDR3 contains 15 residues. V lost 1 base and J 1 base, leaving 10 bases between the germline ends. The germline CDR1 and CDR2 sequences are LNHDA and SQIVND (reference sequence). CDR3 DNA: TGTGCCAGTAGTATAGCTTCCCGCGGGAACACTGAAGCTTTCTTT. This codes for CASSIASRGNTEAFF.

V and J are TRBV24-1 and TRBJ2-5; 10 positions match TRBD1. This CDR3 is 15 amino acids long. The germline V gene has CDR1 KGHDR and CDR2 SFDVKD. The junction had 7 bases not matched to a gene; V was cut back by 5 bases and J by 5 bases. The chain's CDR3 is CATSAGTGEGETQYF. The CDR3 coding sequence is TGTGCCACCAGTGCCGGGACAGGGGAAGGGGAGACCCAGTACTTC.

This clone was detected once. The chain has TRBV5-1 and TRBJ2-5; 10 bases are shared with TRBD2. J was trimmed by 4 bases and V by 4 bases; bases with no gene match: 4. The V gene's germline CDR1 is SGHRS and CDR2 YFSETQ. The CDR3 is made up of 14 amino acids. For the CDR3, the DNA is TGCGCCAGCAGCAGGCCTAGCGGGGGAGAGACCCAGTACTTC. Translation: CASSRPSGGETQYF.

The rearrangement joins TRBV19 to TRBJ1-2; 11 bases map to TRBD1. Germline V gives CDR1 LNHDA, CDR2 SQIVND (reference sequence). The CDR3 spans 17 residues. J was trimmed by 8 bases and V by 4 bases; bases with no gene match: 15. Here the CDR3 reads CASSTPGTGGSTGGYTF. CDR3 bases: TGTGCCAGTAGTACACCCGGGACAGGGGGTTCGACGGGAGGCTACACCTTC.

The chain joins TRBV2 to TRBJ1-4; a possible D gene is TRBD1 (6 bases). V shed 5 bases and J shed 5 bases, with 12 bases lying between them. CDR3 length: 14 amino acids. From germline, CDR1 is SNHLY and CDR2 FYNNEI. The CDR3 sequence: CASSPRTDNEKLFF. The CDR3 DNA sequence: TGTGCCAGCAGTCCCCGGACAGACAATGAAAAACTGTTTTTT.

CDR3 nucleotides: TGTGCCAGCAGTACGGATCAGCCCCAGCATTTT. It codes for CASSTDQPQHF. The chain couples TRBV12-3 or TRBV12-4 to TRBJ1-5; D ambiguous. Between the trimmed V and J ends, which lost 5 bases and 5 bases, there was a span of 4 bases. This CDR3 contains 11 residues.